Listed below are T cell receptor beta chains from one sample, sequenced in a study of cytomegalovirus exposure and HLA in healthy donors. Profiling relied on immunoSEQ multiplex PCR, and the TCRdb table lists in-frame clones only, not all of them. The sample has roughly 250,000 clones; about 86% are singletons. The specimen was PBMCs. The source of these receptors is a woman aged 30 to 39 in good health and CMV-seropositive. Both conserved end residues are trimmed from each CDR3. A D gene is named only where the DNA matches it firmly.

j_call,d_call,v_call,cdr3_aa
TRBJ1-1,-,TRBV19,ASSRGGRAEAF
TRBJ1-1,-,TRBV2,ASSPDRWNTEAF
TRBJ1-2,-,TRBV6-1,ASSEGEGVGYT
TRBJ1-2,TRBD1,TRBV6-1,ASSESLGQDGYT
TRBJ1-4,TRBD1,TRBV7-3,ASSLQGEEKLF
TRBJ1-2,TRBD1,TRBV29-1,SVGRTGTNYGYT
TRBJ1-1,-,TRBV27,ASSWSGGTEAF
TRBJ1-2,-,TRBV4-1,ASSQVVPANYGYT
TRBJ2-3,-,TRBV6-1,ASSDGRLTDTQY
TRBJ2-5,TRBD1,TRBV5-1,ASSQMQTGRETQY
TRBJ2-7,TRBD2,TRBV19,ASTSGGTNGEQY
TRBJ1-1,-,TRBV5-4,ASSSTFWAEAF
TRBJ1-1,-,TRBV19,ASSEDRIRDTEAF
TRBJ1-2,TRBD1,TRBV11-2,ASSSGQGQFYT
TRBJ2-5,-,TRBV5-1,ASSPQSGIQETQY
TRBJ1-1,-,TRBV12-5,ASGFNSGRWTAEAF
TRBJ1-4,-,TRBV9,ASSVGGAVLEKLF
TRBJ1-4,TRBD1,TRBV2,ASIPGTALNEKLF
TRBJ2-7,TRBD1,TRBV29-1,SVQGELSYEQY
TRBJ2-3,TRBD2,TRBV11-2,ASSAWTSGTGDTQY
TRBJ1-2,-,TRBV9,ASSVAQGRGYGYT
TRBJ2-7,TRBD2,TRBV11-2,ASSRPLAGDEQY
TRBJ2-7,-,TRBV7-8,ASSLMLAGTYEQY
TRBJ2-7,TRBD1,TRBV18,ASSPDLTGGPEQY
TRBJ2-5,TRBD1,TRBV19,ASSVGTGGFETQY
TRBJ2-7,TRBD2,TRBV19,ASTPGTSGDIGYEQY
TRBJ2-4,TRBD1,TRBV6-1,ASSAMAGGENIQY
TRBJ2-7,-,TRBV15,ATSPRGSYEQY
TRBJ1-2,-,TRBV10-2,ASSVQDYGYT